Included here is one T cell receptor beta chain sequence, with context. Its antigen is currently unknown. TCRdb's copy holds only in-frame clones and misses some; the assay was immunoSEQ multiplex PCR. The repertoire includes roughly 4,200 clones, 76% of them detected once, and around 7% sits in the top ten. The sample is drawn from a study of T cell repertoires in ileal Crohn's disease. Study-wide context: Patients had a median roughly 8-year disease duration, and roughly 38% were active smokers. Broader study findings: Sorted CD8 T cells held more high-frequency clones than CD4.

CDR3 length equals 15 residues. Unmatched junction bases numbered 5, after V lost 6 bases and J lost 3 bases. CDR1 MNHEY and CDR2 SVGAGI come from the germline V gene. Regarding time point: inflamed ileum from the surgical specimen. The rearrangement uses TRBV6-5 and TRBJ2-2; 9 bases align to TRBD1. Sequencing was done on a sample of ileal tissue. The TCR was taken from an adult with Crohn's disease. CDR3 residues: CASRPGTGYTGELFF. The CDR3 DNA follows: TGTGCCAGCAGGCCCGGGACAGGGTACACCGGGGAGCTGTTTTTT.